This T cell receptor beta chain was identified in a study of immune evolution from preneoplasia to lung adenocarcinoma. Assay: immunoSEQ multiplex PCR; the TCRdb copy retains only in-frame clones and omits some. The sample has about 6,500 clones; around 67% are singletons. Germline V lookup: CDR1 MNHNY, CDR2 SVGAGI (reference sequence). CDR3 length equals 15 residues. Germline trimming cut 5 bases from V and 4 bases from J; bases unmatched to any gene: 11. The chain links TRBV6-6 to TRBJ2-7; 7 nucleotides match TRBD2. This TCR came from an older donor with lung adenocarcinoma. The source material was FFPE lung adenocarcinoma in situ tissue. CDR3: CASSRGTTSSYEQYF. The CDR3 bases are TGTGCCAGCAGTAGGGGAACGACTAGCAGTTACGAGCAGTACTTC.